This T cell receptor (beta chain) was identified in a study of blood T cell repertoires in COVID-19. Study context: COVID-19 samples collected from the United States, Italy and Spain covered acute and convalescent phases.

There are 21 residues in the CDR3. V was clipped by 1 base and J by 1 base; unmatched bases: 17. Germline CDR1 SGHRS, CDR2 YFSETQ. How the authors handled the data: Scientists estimated how many nucleated cells there were by amplifying reference gene primers. Sequencing was performed with immunoSEQ multiplex PCR; in TCRdb, only in-frame clones are kept and a portion is missing. V and J calls plus clone size are reproduced from that table; the DNA served to infer D and trimming. The profile shows some 70,000 clones, about 80% of them singletons. The source material was peripheral blood. V is TRBV5-1 and J is TRBJ2-1; 10 nucleotides line up with TRBD1. This clonotype was sampled from a woman aged 55 to 70 with acute or convalescent COVID-19. CDR3 amino acids: CASSLLLPRTGGVESYNEQFF. The CDR3 DNA is TGCGCCAGCAGCTTGCTCCTTCCTCGGACAGGGGGGGTAGAGTCCTACAATGAGCAGTTCTTC.